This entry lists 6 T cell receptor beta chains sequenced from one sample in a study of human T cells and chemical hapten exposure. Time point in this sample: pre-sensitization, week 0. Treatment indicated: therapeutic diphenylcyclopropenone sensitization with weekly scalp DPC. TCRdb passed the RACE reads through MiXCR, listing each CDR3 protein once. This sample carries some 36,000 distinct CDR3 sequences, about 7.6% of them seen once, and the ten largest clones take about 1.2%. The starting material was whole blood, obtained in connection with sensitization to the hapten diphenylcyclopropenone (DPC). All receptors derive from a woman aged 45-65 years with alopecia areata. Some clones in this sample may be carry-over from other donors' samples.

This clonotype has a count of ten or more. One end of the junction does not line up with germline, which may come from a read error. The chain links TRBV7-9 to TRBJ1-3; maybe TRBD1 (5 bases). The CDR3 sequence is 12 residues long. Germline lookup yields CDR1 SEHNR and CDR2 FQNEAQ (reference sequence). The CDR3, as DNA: TGCCTAGGGGATGCCTCTGGAAACACCATATATTTT. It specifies CLGDASGNTIYF.

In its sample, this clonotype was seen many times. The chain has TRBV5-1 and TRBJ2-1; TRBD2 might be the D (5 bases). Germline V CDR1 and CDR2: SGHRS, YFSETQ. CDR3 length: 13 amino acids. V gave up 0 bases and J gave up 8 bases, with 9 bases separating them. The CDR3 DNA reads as TGCGCCAGCAGCTTGGGCCTAGCCCATGAGCAGTTCTTC. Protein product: CASSLGLAHEQFF.

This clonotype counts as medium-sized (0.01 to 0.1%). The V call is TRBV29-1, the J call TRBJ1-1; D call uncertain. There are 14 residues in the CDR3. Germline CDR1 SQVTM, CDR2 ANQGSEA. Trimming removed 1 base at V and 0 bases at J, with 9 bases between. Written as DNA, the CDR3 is TGCAGCGTTGAAGGAGCCGGGCTGAACACTGAAGCTTTCTTT. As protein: CSVEGAGLNTEAFF.

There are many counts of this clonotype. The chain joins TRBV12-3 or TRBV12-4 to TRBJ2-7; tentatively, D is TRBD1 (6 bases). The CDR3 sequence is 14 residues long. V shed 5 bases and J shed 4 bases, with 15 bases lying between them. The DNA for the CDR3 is TGTGCCAGCAGTGCACAGGGTCCCCTATACGAGCAGTACTTC. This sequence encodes CASSAQGPLYEQYF.

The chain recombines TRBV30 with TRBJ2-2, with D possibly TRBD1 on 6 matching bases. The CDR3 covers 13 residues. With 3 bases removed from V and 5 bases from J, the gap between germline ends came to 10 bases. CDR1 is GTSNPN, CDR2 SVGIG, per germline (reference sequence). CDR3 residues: CAWRRDNTGELFF. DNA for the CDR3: TGTGCCTGGAGGAGGGACAATACCGGGGAGCTGTTTTTT.

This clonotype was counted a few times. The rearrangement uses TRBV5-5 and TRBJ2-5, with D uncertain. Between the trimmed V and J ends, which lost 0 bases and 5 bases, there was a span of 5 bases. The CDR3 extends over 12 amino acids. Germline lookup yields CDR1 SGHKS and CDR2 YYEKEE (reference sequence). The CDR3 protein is CASSLGPETQYF. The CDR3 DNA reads TGTGCCAGCAGCTTGGGACCGGAGACCCAGTACTTC.